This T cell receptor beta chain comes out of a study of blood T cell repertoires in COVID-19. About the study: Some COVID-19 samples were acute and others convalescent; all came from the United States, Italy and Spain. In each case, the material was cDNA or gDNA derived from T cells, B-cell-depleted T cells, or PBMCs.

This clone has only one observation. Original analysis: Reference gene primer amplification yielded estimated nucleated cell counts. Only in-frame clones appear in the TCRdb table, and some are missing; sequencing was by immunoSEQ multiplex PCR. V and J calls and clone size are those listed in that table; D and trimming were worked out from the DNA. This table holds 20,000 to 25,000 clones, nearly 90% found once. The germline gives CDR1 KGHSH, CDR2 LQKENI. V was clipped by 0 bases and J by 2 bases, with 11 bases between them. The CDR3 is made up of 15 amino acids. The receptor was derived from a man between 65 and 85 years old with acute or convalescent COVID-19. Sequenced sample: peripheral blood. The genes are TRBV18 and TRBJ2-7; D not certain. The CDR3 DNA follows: TGTGCCAGCTCACCACCGCCAGGCAATACCTACGAGCAGTACTTC. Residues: CASSPPPGNTYEQYF.